A selection of T cell receptor beta chains follows, all from one sample in a study of blood T cell repertoires in COVID-19. Assay used: immunoSEQ multiplex PCR; TCRdb lists only in-frame clones, some missing. This sample carries 140,000 or so clones, 80% to 90% of them seen once, and the ten largest clones take about 10%. Sequencing was done on a sample of peripheral blood. The receptors come from a man aged 55 to 70 with active or convalescent COVID-19. Both conserved end residues are part of each CDR3. D genes are given only for firm matches. Clone size is not always given. Where it is, it says once, few, many or a class for expanded clones.

>NA|TRBJ2-7|TRBV27|once
CASRRTRQTYEQYF
TGTGCCAGCAGGAGGACAAGGCAAACCTACGAGCAGTACTTC
>NA|TRBJ1-3|TRBV6-2/TRBV6-3|NA
CASSYYIRVNSGNTIYF
TGTGCCAGCAGTTACTACATCCGGGTCAACTCTGGAAACACCATATATTTT
>TRBD2|TRBJ2-4|TRBV4-1|once
CASSQDPLAGGVNIQYF
TGCGCCAGCAGCCAAGATCCCCTAGCGGGAGGGGTAAACATTCAGTACTTC
>TRBD1|TRBJ2-3|TRBV2|NA
CARQGAGGDTQYF
TGTGCCAGACAGGGGGCTGGTGGAGATACGCAGTATTTT
>TRBD2|TRBJ2-4|TRBV5-1|NA
CASSSGTLAGGNIQYF
TGCGCCAGCAGCTCAGGGACACTAGCGGGAGGGAACATTCAGTACTTC
>NA|TRBJ1-1|TRBV28|NA
CASSFGEMNTEAFF
TGTGCCAGCAGTTTCGGGGAGATGAACACTGAAGCTTTCTTT
>TRBD1|TRBJ1-3|TRBV7-9|once
CASSSPTGWSGNTIYF
TGTGCCAGCAGCTCCCCGACAGGGTGGTCTGGAAACACCATATATTTT
>NA|TRBJ1-2|TRBV15|NA
CATSRDGGDRNNYGYTF
TGTGCCACCAGCAGAGATGGGGGCGACAGGAACAACTATGGCTACACCTTC
>TRBD1|TRBJ1-2|TRBV9|NA
CASSVQQGHYGYTF
TGTGCCAGCAGCGTACAACAGGGGCACTATGGCTACACCTTC
>TRBD1|TRBJ2-5|TRBV5-1|NA
CASSAEGYWTGAGETQYF
TGCGCCAGCAGCGCCGAAGGATATTGGACAGGGGCGGGAGAGACCCAGTACTTC
>TRBD1|TRBJ2-1|TRBV5-4|NA
CASSVGQGTYNEQFF
TGTGCCAGCAGCGTGGGACAGGGGACCTACAATGAGCAGTTCTTC
>TRBD1|TRBJ1-6|TRBV7-2|NA
CASSSPPGQYNSPLHF
TGTGCCAGCAGCTCCCCCCCGGGACAGTATAATTCACCCCTCCACTTT
>TRBD1|TRBJ2-7|TRBV18|NA
CASSTTTGAYEQYF
TGTGCCAGCTCAACGACGACAGGGGCCTACGAGCAGTACTTC
>NA|TRBJ2-2|TRBV6-5|once
CASSYSYSGELFF
TGTGCCAGCAGTTACTCGTACTCCGGGGAGCTGTTTTTT
>TRBD1|TRBJ2-2|TRBV27|once
CASRKDRVDTGELFF
TGTGCCAGCAGAAAAGACAGGGTTGACACCGGGGAGCTGTTTTTT
>NA|TRBJ2-7|TRBV11-2|NA
CASSFPDRTHEQYF
TGTGCCAGCAGCTTTCCGGACAGAACCCACGAGCAGTACTTC
>NA|TRBJ1-1|TRBV7-2|NA
CASSPGGGRYTEAFF
TGTGCCAGCAGCCCCGGGGGGGGAAGGTACACTGAAGCTTTCTTT
>TRBD1|TRBJ2-5|TRBV30|NA
CAWTRGQGKAETQYF
TGTGCCTGGACGCGGGGACAGGGAAAGGCGGAGACCCAGTACTTC
>TRBD2|TRBJ2-7|TRBV4-1|NA
CASSQVAGTYEQYF
TGCGCCAGCAGCCAAGTAGCGGGTACCTACGAGCAGTACTTC
>NA|TRBJ2-2|TRBV12-3/TRBV12-4|NA
CASSFSGELFF
TGTGCCAGCAGTTTTAGCGGGGAGCTGTTTTTT
>TRBD1|TRBJ2-7|TRBV29-1|NA
CSVDLGQGKPGEQYF
TGCAGCGTTGACCTCGGACAGGGGAAACCCGGCGAGCAGTACTTC
>NA|TRBJ2-7|TRBV5-6|NA
CASSLTGYEQYF
TGTGCCAGCAGCTTGACAGGGTACGAGCAGTACTTC
>TRBD1|TRBJ2-2|TRBV14|once
CASSRTGGVTGELFF
TGTGCCAGCAGCCGTACAGGGGGAGTCACCGGGGAGCTGTTTTTT